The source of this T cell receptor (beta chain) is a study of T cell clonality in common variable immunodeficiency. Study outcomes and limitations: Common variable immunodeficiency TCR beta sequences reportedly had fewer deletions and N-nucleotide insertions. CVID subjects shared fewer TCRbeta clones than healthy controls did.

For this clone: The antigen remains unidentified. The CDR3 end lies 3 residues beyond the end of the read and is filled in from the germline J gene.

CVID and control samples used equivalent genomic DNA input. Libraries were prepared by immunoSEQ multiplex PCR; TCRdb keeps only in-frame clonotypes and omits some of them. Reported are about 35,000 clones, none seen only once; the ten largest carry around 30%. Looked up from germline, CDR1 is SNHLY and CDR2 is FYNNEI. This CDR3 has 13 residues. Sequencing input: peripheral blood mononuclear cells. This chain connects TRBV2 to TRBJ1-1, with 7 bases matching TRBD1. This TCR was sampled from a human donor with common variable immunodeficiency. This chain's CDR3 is CASSADRSKEAFF. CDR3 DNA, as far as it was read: TGTGCCAGCAGTGCGGACAGGTCAAAGGAA.